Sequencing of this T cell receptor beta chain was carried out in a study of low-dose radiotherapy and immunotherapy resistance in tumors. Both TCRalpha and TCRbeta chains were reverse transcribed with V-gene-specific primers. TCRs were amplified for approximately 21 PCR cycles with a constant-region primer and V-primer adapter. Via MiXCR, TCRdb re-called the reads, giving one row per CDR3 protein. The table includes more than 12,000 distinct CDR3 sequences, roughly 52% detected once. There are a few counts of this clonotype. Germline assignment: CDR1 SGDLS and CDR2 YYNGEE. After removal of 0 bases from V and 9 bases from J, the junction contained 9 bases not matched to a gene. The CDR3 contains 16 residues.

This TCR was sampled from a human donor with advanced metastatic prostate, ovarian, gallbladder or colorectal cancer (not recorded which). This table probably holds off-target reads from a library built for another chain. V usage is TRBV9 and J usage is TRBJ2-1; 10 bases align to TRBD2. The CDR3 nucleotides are TGTGCCAGCAGCGTAGTCCCGTTTAGCGGGAGGAGTGAGCAGTTCTTC. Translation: CASSVVPFSGRSEQFF.